Detailed here is one T cell receptor (beta chain). This clonotype was counted many times. No antigen is known for it. Base qualities are missing; no much larger clone stands one base away. Per the germline V gene, MNHEY is the CDR1 and SVGEGT is the CDR2. Its CDR3 holds 17 amino acids, cysteine through phenylalanine. Kept here is only the CDR3 DNA, which spans 51 bases and is read in frame from base 1. The V end loses 2 bases and the J end loses 3 bases, and a stretch of 18 bases separates them. From the second PCR step onward, the TCR alpha chain libraries and the TCR beta chain libraries were amplified separately. The CMV status of each donor was determined by measuring IFNgamma production from CD4+ T cells after fresh PBMCs had been stimulated overnight with CMV viral lysate. Miltenyi beads were used first to positively select CD4 T cells, and CD8 T cells were then positively selected from the CD4-negative fraction. After staining for CD3, CD4, CD8, CD45RA, CD27 and a live/dead dye, cells were sorted on a BD Aria II into four subsets based on CD45RA and CD27. Blood came from a few healthy volunteers, each fractionated into CD4 and CD8 T cells and then into four differentiation subsets. Roughly 110 ml of peripheral blood was collected from each donor, and PBMC were isolated by Ficoll-Paque PLUS density-gradient centrifugation. Sorted cells were lysed in RLT buffer, and RNA was extracted with a Qiagen RNeasy kit and stored at -80°C.

This entry belongs to a study of naive and memory T cell subsets (dated by TCRdb to about 2017). Regarding the complete study: The study applied an open-source, UMI-based TCR alpha and beta sequencing pipeline to sorted naive and memory peripheral blood T cell subsets. The results of the functional CMV T cell responses matched the IgG serology results in every case. RNA was DNase-treated and reverse transcribed with TCR constant-region primers, mostly using SuperScript III. What the work shows at the level of the full study, not this receptor alone: Single alpha or beta chain sequences, rather than paired alpha/beta receptors, were used to define clonotypes. A few larger clonotypes were found in naive repertoires, especially CD8, and these larger clonotypes were possibly memory cells re-expressing CD45RA. A power law was followed by TCR abundance, with an exponent that differed between naive and memory subsets but was consistent across the three individuals. RNA-based TCR counts may be affected by expression changes linked to T cell activation and differentiation. The repertoire findings for the naive and memory subsets could not be validated against a ground truth, as none was available. After error correction, over 90% of naive TCR sequences appeared only once, giving much steeper abundance distributions than memory subsets. In both CD4 and CD8 cells, the Gini index increased while Shannon and inverse Simpson diversity decreased from naive through CM, EM and EMRA.

Library construction relied on UMI-ligation and nested PCR. The beta constant-region primer was an equimolar mix of two oligonucleotides covering both TRBC1 and TRBC2. The ligated cDNA went through four rounds of PCR with nested alpha and beta constant-region primers together with the SP2 primer. A single-stranded oligonucleotide carrying the SP2 primer and a 12-nucleotide UMI was ligated to the 3' end of the cDNA by T4 RNA ligase 1. The ligation reaction was incubated at 16°C for about 20-24 hours. PCR2 was typically performed as a SYBR Green qPCR and was stopped at a predetermined threshold so that over-amplification was prevented. All purifications after the first were performed with Agencourt AMPure XP magnetic beads. Library quantification was done by Qubit, followed by a TapeStation check on which the main peak was expected at around 650 bp. Pooled libraries were sequenced on an Illumina MiSeq using v2 2x251 paired-end kits, and typically roughly 0.85-2.3 million reads were obtained per sample. Each sample was pooled at around 4.2 nM, and about 4.5-8% PhiX was included to help cluster recognition. The source study handled its data this way. Decombinator assigned V and J genes to Demultiplexor-processed FASTQ reads by tag matching, allowing a single base-pair mismatch. Collapsinator relied on UMIs to fix sequencing errors as well as frequency errors caused by PCR heterogeneity. CDR3Translator translated TCRs and extracted CDR3s from the conserved cysteine to the FGXG phenylalanine, flagging non-productive sequences. Gini, Shannon entropy and inverse Simpson indices were computed after subsampling the repertoires to the same number of UMI-defined TCRs. Within the linear range, a power law was fitted to clonotype abundance distributions using maximum likelihood. For one naive CD8 sample, the pipeline and MIGEC produced similar UMI counts, unique TCR numbers and clonal distributions. In one analysis, naive TCRs also found in any memory subset of the same donor were removed from the naive repertoire. A set of some 7,000 CMV-associated CDR3 sequences, compiled from VDJdb and a published dataset, was used to search the repertoires. Clones were called with MiXCR by TCRdb after fastp trimmed the public reads at Q25, and only in-frame beta chains were retained. A single entry per CDR3 protein holds the most common genes and DNA from its merged rows. Clone size and V and J calls follow TCRdb, not the original study. The sample contains 99,000 or so distinct CDR3 sequences, more than 14% of them found a single time. 2.8% of the sample is taken by the ten largest.

This TCR was recovered from a human donor in good health. The chain is encoded by TRBV6-2 or TRBV6-3 joined to TRBJ2-3, with the D gene not confidently named. The specimen was naive CD8+ T cells from blood. Read against the paper, the sample's cell subset or site label means: naive T cells, CD45RA high CD27+. The CDR3 region: CASSYPGVEMVTDTQYF. Here is the DNA: TGTGCCAGCAGTTACCCCGGAGTTGAAATGGTGACAGATACGCAGTATTTT.